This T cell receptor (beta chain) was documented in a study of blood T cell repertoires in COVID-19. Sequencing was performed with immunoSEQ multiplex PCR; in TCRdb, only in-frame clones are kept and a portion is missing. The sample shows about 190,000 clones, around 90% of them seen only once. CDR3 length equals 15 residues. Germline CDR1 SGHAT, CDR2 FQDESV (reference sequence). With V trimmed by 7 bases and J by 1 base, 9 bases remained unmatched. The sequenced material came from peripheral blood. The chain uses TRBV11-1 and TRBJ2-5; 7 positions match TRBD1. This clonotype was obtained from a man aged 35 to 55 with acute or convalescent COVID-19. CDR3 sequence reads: CASTRDRTFQETQYF. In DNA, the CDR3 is TGTGCCAGCACCAGGGACAGAACATTCCAAGAGACCCAGTACTTC.